These 8 T cell receptor beta chains originate from one sample sequenced in a study of PD-L1 blockade in urothelial cancer. Method: immunoSEQ multiplex PCR; TCRdb's copy keeps in-frame clones and lacks some. The repertoire has tens of thousands of clones, about 80% of them found once; the top ten carry over 7.5%. Sequences were derived from PBMCs, sampled around atezolizumab (anti-PD-L1) treatment. Every receptor here comes from an older man with urothelial cancer.

The chain joins TRBV11-2 to TRBJ2-1; D gene unclear. Trimming shortened V by 2 bases and J by 8 bases, and 10 bases separated the two germline ends. Germline CDR1 reads SGHAT; CDR2 reads FQNNGV. CDR3 length equals 13 residues. The CDR3 region is CASSLPSEDEQFF. The CDR3 DNA follows: TGTGCCAGCAGCTTACCGTCTGAGGATGAGCAGTTCTTC.

This chain joins TRBV6-1 and TRBJ2-3; TRBD2 aligns across 8 bases. Germline assignment: CDR1 MNHNS and CDR2 SASEGT. Trimming took 2 bases from V and 3 from J; bases not matched to a gene: 13. This CDR3 spans 18 amino acids. The DNA of the CDR3 is TGTGCCAGCAGTGAACTTGACGGGGGGGCGATCCAGACAGATACGCAGTATTTT. Residues: CASSELDGGAIQTDTQYF.

The chain has TRBV12-5 and TRBJ2-3; 13 bases align to TRBD2. Losses at the gene ends were 7 bases for V and 3 bases for J; bases not matched to a gene: 7. This CDR3 has 16 residues. Germline V CDR1 and CDR2: LGHNT, FRNRAP. CDR3 DNA sequence: TGTGCTAGTGACCGAGGACTAGCGGGGGAGACAGATACGCAGTATTTT. Amino acid sequence: CASDRGLAGETDTQYF.

This chain connects TRBV19 to TRBJ1-4; TRBD1 matches 7 bases. Trimming removed 7 bases from V and 10 bases from J; junction bases left unmatched: 9. The germline V gene has CDR1 LNHDA and CDR2 SQIVND (reference sequence). The CDR3 consists of 13 residues. The CDR3 bases are TGTGCCAGTACCGAGGGGGCCGGAGGAAAACTGTTTTTT. Translation gives CASTEGAGGKLFF.

The rearrangement joins TRBV11-2 to TRBJ2-5, with D possibly TRBD2 on 6 matching bases. The CDR3 runs 15 residues. V lost 1 base to trimming and J lost 0 bases, with 9 bases between them. CDR1 is SGHAT, CDR2 FQNNGV, per germline. The DNA for the CDR3 is TGTGCCAGCAGCTTAGCCCGGGAGTACCAAGAGACCCAGTACTTC. It is translated as CASSLAREYQETQYF.

This clone was seen more than once but under ten times. The chain couples TRBV4-1 to TRBJ1-4, with D uncertain. Germline V CDR1 and CDR2: MGHRA, YSYEKL. Deletions cut 4 bases from V and 0 bases from J, with 3 bases between. The CDR3 contains 13 residues. The CDR3, as DNA: TGCGCCAGCAGCCGAGCAACTAATGAAAAACTGTTTTTT. Translation gives CASSRATNEKLFF.

The CDR3 loop reads CASSNKTGAICTDTQYF. The CDR3 DNA follows: TGTGCCAGCAGCAACAAGACAGGGGCCATTTGCACAGATACGCAGTATTTT. The rearrangement joins TRBV21-1 to TRBJ2-3; no DNA check was done on the table's D call, TRBD1. TRBV21-1 is reported as a pseudogene. The CDR3 covers 17 residues.

This chain joins TRBV6-6 and TRBJ2-5; the match to TRBD2 covers 10 bases. The germline gives CDR1 MNHNY, CDR2 SVGAGI (reference sequence). The V segment lost 7 bases and the J segment 1 base; nucleotides outside the gene matches: 6. The CDR3 has 15 amino acids. CDR3 residues: CASKKAGGLQETQYF. CDR3 DNA sequence: TGTGCCAGCAAAAAAGCGGGGGGGCTCCAAGAGACCCAGTACTTC.